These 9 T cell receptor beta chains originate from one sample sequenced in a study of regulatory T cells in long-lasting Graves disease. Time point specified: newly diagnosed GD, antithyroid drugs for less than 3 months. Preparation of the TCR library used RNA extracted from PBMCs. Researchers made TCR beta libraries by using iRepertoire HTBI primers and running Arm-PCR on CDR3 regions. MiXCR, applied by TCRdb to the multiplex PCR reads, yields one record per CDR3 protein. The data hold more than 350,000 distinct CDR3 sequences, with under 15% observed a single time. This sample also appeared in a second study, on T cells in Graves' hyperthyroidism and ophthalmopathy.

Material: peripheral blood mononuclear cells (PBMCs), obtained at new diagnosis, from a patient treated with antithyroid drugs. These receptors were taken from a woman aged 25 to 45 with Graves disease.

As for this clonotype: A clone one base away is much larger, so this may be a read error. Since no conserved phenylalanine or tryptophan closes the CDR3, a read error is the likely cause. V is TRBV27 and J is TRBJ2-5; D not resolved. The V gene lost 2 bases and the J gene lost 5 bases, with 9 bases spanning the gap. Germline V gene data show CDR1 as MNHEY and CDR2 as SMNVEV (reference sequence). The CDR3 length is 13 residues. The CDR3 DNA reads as TGTGCCAGCAGTTTAAATGGCATGGAGACCCAGTACCTC. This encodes CASSLNGMETQYL.

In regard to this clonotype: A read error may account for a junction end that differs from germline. In nucleotides, the CDR3 is TGTGCCGTCAGTGGGACAGGGAGTTCACCCCTCCACTTT. Its translation: CAVSGTGSSPLHF. The chain combines TRBV10-3 with TRBJ1-6; TRBD1 agrees at 9 bases. This CDR3 has 13 amino acids. Germline loops: CDR1 ENHRY, CDR2 SYGVKD.

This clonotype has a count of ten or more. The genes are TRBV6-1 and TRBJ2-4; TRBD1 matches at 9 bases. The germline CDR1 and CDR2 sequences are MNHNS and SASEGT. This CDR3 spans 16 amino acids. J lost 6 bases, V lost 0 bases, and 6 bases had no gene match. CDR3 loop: CASSEATGGLANIQYF. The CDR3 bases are TGTGCCAGCAGTGAAGCCACAGGGGGCTTGGCAAACATTCAGTACTTC.

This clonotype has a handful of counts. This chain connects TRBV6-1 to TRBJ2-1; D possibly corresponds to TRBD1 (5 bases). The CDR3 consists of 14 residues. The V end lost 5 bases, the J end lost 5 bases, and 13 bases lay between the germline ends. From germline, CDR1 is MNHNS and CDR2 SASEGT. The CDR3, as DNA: TGTGCCAGCAGTCTCCAGGGAAGCCACAATGAGCAGTTCTTC. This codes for CASSLQGSHNEQFF.

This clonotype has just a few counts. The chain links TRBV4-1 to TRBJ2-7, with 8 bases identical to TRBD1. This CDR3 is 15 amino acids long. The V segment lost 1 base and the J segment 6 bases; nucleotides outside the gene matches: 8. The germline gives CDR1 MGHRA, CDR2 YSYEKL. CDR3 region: CASSQADRALREQYF. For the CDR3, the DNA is TGCGCCAGCAGCCAAGCGGACAGGGCTCTGCGCGAGCAGTACTTC.

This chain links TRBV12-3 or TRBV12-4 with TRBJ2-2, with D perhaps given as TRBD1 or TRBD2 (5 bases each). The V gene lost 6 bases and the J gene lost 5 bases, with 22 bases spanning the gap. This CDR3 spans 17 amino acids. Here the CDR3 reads CASRTRPRDRWTGELFF. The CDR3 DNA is TGTGCCAGCAGAACCAGACCCCGGGACCGGTGGACCGGGGAGCTGTTTTTT.

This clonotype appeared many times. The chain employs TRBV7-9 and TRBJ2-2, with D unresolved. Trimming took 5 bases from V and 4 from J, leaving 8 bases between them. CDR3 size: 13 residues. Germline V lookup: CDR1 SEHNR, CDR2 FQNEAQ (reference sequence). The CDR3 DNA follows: TGTGCCAGCAGCCCAGCTTCCACCGGGGAGCTGTTTTTT. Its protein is CASSPASTGELFF.

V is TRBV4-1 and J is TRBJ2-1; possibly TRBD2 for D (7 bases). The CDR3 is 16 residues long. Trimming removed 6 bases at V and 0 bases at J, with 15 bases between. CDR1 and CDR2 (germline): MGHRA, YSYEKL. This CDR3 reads CASRQMGGPSYNEQFF. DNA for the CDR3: TGCGCCAGCAGACAAATGGGGGGGCCCTCCTACAATGAGCAGTTCTTC.

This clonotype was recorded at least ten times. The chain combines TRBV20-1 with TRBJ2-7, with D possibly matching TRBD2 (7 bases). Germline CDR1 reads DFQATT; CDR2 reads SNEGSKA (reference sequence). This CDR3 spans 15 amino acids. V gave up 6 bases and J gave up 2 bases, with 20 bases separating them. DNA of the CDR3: TGCAGTGCGGGCCCGGAGGGGAGGGGGGCCTACGAGCAGTACTTC. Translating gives CSAGPEGRGAYEQYF.